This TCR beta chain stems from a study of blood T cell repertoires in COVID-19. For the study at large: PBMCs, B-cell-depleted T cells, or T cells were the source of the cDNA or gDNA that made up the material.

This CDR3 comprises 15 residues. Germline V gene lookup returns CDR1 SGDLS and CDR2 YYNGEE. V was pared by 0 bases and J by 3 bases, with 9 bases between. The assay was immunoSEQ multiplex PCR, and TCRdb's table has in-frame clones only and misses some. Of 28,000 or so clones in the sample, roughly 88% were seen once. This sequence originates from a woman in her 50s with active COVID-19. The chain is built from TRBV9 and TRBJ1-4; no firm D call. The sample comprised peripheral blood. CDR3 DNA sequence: TGTGCCAGCAGCGTAGGAGAGGGATCTAATGAAAAACTGTTTTTT. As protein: CASSVGEGSNEKLFF.